These 32 T cell receptor beta chains share one sample of origin, sequenced in a study of shared clonotypes between healthy human individuals. Assay: immunoSEQ multiplex PCR; the TCRdb copy retains only in-frame clones and omits some. Of some 1.5 million clones in the sample, approximately 98% were seen once. Specimen: naive CD4+ T cells sorted from blood. Subset defined: CD45RA+ positively selected. All receptors come from a man between 25 and 39 years old in good health.

A remark on this clone: A junction end diverges from the germline sequence, so it may reflect a read error. Other DNA sequences in the sample encode the same CDR3. The chain has TRBV20-1 and TRBJ2-7, with D maybe TRBD2 (5 bases). Germline CDR1 reads DFQATT; CDR2 reads SNEGSKA (reference sequence). CDR3 length equals 11 residues. CDR3 region: CSARGGYEQYF. CDR3 bases: TGCAGTGCCAGAGGAGGATACGAGCAGTACTTC.

The chain combines TRBV6-5 with TRBJ1-5; the D gene is possibly TRBD1 (5 bases). CDR3 length: 14 residues. V was pared by 6 bases and J by 7 bases, with 16 bases between. From germline, CDR1 is MNHEY and CDR2 SVGAGI. CDR3 amino acids: CASRPSRASQPQHF. The CDR3 bases are TGTGCCAGCAGGCCCTCCAGGGCTAGCCAGCCCCAGCATTTT.

CDR3 DNA: TGTGCCAGCAGCGTGGGCCTTTTGCCGTACGAGCAGTACTTC. Its protein is CASSVGLLPYEQYF. The J gene is TRBJ2-7, the V gene TRBV9, with unresolved D. The V gene's germline CDR1 is SGDLS and CDR2 YYNGEE. V lost 2 bases, J lost 4 bases, and 13 bases lay in between. CDR3 length: 14 amino acids.

The V and J genes are TRBV10-3 and TRBJ2-5; TRBD2 matches 9 bases. Germline V gene lookup returns CDR1 ENHRY and CDR2 SYGVKD. The CDR3 is 15 amino acids. V trimming: 3 bases; J trimming: 5 bases; junction bases outside the gene matches: 7. CDR3 bases: TGTGCCATCAGTGATGGTAGCGGGAGTGCGGAGACCCAGTACTTC. Translation gives CAISDGSGSAETQYF.

This chain connects TRBV5-4 to TRBJ2-1; TRBD2 agrees at 7 bases. Germline V gene sequence: CDR1 SGHNT, CDR2 YYREEE (reference sequence). V trimming: 5 bases; J trimming: 0 bases; junction bases outside the gene matches: 8. This CDR3 is built from 16 residues. CDR3 in amino acids: CASRLAGGSSYNEQFF. The DNA of the CDR3 is TGTGCCAGCAGGTTAGCGGGCGGGAGCTCCTACAATGAGCAGTTCTTC.

This chain links TRBV21-1 with TRBJ2-3; the D call in the table, TRBD1, was not verified against the DNA. TRBV21-1 is described as a pseudogene. The CDR3 length is 16 residues. The CDR3 here is CASSARTGKKNDTQYF. In DNA form, the CDR3 reads TGTGCCAGCAGCGCCCGGACAGGGAAGAAGAATGATACGCAGTATTTT.

The J gene is TRBJ1-1, the V gene TRBV10-3; D is ambiguous. The germline CDR1 and CDR2 sequences are ENHRY and SYGVKD. The CDR3 consists of 13 residues. The ends were cut back, 9 bases at V and 1 base at J, with 12 bases in the middle. The CDR3, as DNA: TGTGCCATGAGGATCGCCACGAACACTGAAGCTTTCTTT. It yields the protein CAMRIATNTEAFF.

This clone was seen a single time. This chain links TRBV19 with TRBJ1-5; 10 nucleotides line up with TRBD1. This CDR3 has 16 amino acids. CDR1 and CDR2 (germline): LNHDA, SQIVND (reference sequence). Trimming removed 5 bases from V and 5 bases from J; junction bases left unmatched: 9. The CDR3 DNA reads as TGTGCCAGTAGTCCAAGACAGGGGGCCGCCGATCAGCCCCAGCATTTT. Translating it yields CASSPRQGAADQPQHF.

The chain carries TRBV19 and TRBJ1-5, with D tentatively TRBD1 (5 bases). Looked up from germline, CDR1 is LNHDA and CDR2 is SQIVND (reference sequence). There are 12 residues in the CDR3. With 3 bases removed from V and 10 bases from J, the gap between germline ends came to 10 bases. CDR3 amino acids: CASSIEGIPQHF. In DNA form, the CDR3 reads TGTGCCAGTAGTATTGAGGGGATTCCCCAGCATTTT. The full variable domain, in which reference TRBV19 and TRBJ1-5 provide the parts outside the CDR3, is DGGITQSPKYLFRKEGQNVTLSCEQNLNHDAMYWYRQDPGQGLRLIYYSQIVNDFQKGDIAEGYSVSREKKESFPLTVTSAQKNPTAFYLCASSIEGIPQHFGDGTRLSIL.

This chain connects TRBV7-3 to TRBJ2-2; D is uncertain. V lost 5 bases to trimming and J lost 7 bases, with 14 bases between them. The length of the CDR3 is 14 residues. CDR1 is SGHTA and CDR2 is FQGTGA in the germline V gene. CDR3 residues: CASSPHWVGGELFF. As DNA, the CDR3 is TGTGCCAGCAGCCCCCACTGGGTAGGCGGGGAGCTGTTTTTT.

The rearrangement joins TRBV7-7 to TRBJ2-2, with D hard to call. V shed 5 bases and J shed 0 bases, with 7 bases lying between them. From germline, CDR1 is SSHAT and CDR2 FNYEAQ (reference sequence). This CDR3 contains 14 residues. CDR3 region: CASSIRANTGELFF. The CDR3 bases are TGTGCCAGCAGCATACGGGCGAACACCGGGGAGCTGTTTTTT.

The chain employs TRBV2 and TRBJ2-7; no reliable D call. Trimming left V 6 bases short and J 3 bases short, with 6 bases between. The CDR3 totals 11 residues. Germline lookup yields CDR1 SNHLY and CDR2 FYNNEI. This CDR3 is CASRVVYEQYF. In DNA, the CDR3 is TGTGCCAGCAGAGTAGTCTACGAGCAGTACTTC.

The V call is TRBV28, the J call TRBJ2-3; 7 nucleotides align to TRBD2. V trimming: 4 bases; J trimming: 0 bases; junction bases outside the gene matches: 4. This CDR3 is built from 15 residues. CDR1 and CDR2 from the germline V gene are MDHEN and SYDVKM. The CDR3 reads CASSYPSGSTDTQYF. The CDR3 region has the DNA TGTGCCAGCAGTTACCCTAGCGGAAGCACAGATACGCAGTATTTT.

The CDR3 DNA reads TGCGCCAGCAGCTCTGGACAGGGAGGATTGACCGGGGAGCTGTTTTTT. As protein: CASSSGQGGLTGELFF. V is TRBV5-1 and J is TRBJ2-2, with 8 bases lining up with TRBD1. The length of the CDR3 is 16 residues. Germline assignment: CDR1 SGHRS and CDR2 YFSETQ. V lost 3 bases and J lost 5; bases outside the gene matches: 9.

V is TRBV19 and J is TRBJ1-1; TRBD1 matches at 7 bases. Germline V gives CDR1 LNHDA, CDR2 SQIVND (reference sequence). This CDR3 has 14 amino acids. V lost 1 base to trimming and J lost 7 bases; unmatched junction nucleotides: 6. Here the CDR3 DNA reads TGTGCCAGTAGTATAGCACAGGGGATCGGTGAAGCTTTCTTT. It specifies CASSIAQGIGEAFF. Full variable domain (remainder filled in from reference TRBV19 and TRBJ1-1): DGGITQSPKYLFRKEGQNVTLSCEQNLNHDAMYWYRQDPGQGLRLIYYSQIVNDFQKGDIAEGYSVSREKKESFPLTVTSAQKNPTAFYLCASSIAQGIGEAFFGQGTRLTVV.

The chain employs TRBV12-5 and TRBJ1-2, with 8 bases fitting TRBD1. This CDR3 has 16 amino acids. The junction had 11 bases not matched to a gene; V was cut back by 6 bases and J by 2 bases. Germline lookup yields CDR1 LGHNT and CDR2 FRNRAP. Here the CDR3 DNA reads TGTGCTAGTGGAGACGATGCAGGGGGCGGGAACTATGGCTACACCTTC. Translated, it gives CASGDDAGGGNYGYTF.

This chain connects TRBV7-8 to TRBJ2-2; 7 bases align to TRBD1. V was pared by 4 bases and J by 1 base, with 9 bases of the junction left unmatched. The germline CDR1 and CDR2 sequences are SGHVS and FQNEAQ. This CDR3 has 17 residues. In DNA form, the CDR3 reads TGTGCCAGCAGCTCGCCCTATTCAGGGGGGAACACCGGGGAGCTGTTTTTT. It yields the protein CASSSPYSGGNTGELFF.

The chain uses TRBV28 and TRBJ2-1, with D uncertain. V was pared by 4 bases and J by 0 bases, with 16 bases between. Per the germline V gene, CDR1 is MDHEN and CDR2 is SYDVKM. The CDR3 has 17 amino acids. CDR3 sequence (DNA): TGTGCCAGCAGTTGGGGTAGTCGTCTGAGCTCCTACAATGAGCAGTTCTTC. Protein product: CASSWGSRLSSYNEQFF.

The chain uses TRBV2 and TRBJ1-2; 8 nucleotides align to TRBD1. The V gene end was trimmed by 10 bases and the J gene end by 5 bases; junction bases not matched to a gene: 12. The V gene's germline CDR1 is SNHLY and CDR2 FYNNEI. This CDR3 has 14 amino acids. For the CDR3, the DNA is TGTGCCACGAGGTCTCGGCAGGGGGCTTATGGCTACACCTTC. Encoded protein: CATRSRQGAYGYTF.

The V call is TRBV7-3, the J call TRBJ2-1; D perhaps matches TRBD2 (6 bases). V was cut by 3 bases and J by 6 bases, with 15 bases left in between. The CDR3 sequence is 15 residues long. Germline CDR1 reads SGHTA; CDR2 reads FQGTGA. The CDR3: CASSFRDGGLNEQFF. In DNA, the CDR3 is TGTGCCAGCAGCTTCCGGGACGGGGGTCTCAATGAGCAGTTCTTC.

The chain has TRBV18 and TRBJ2-1; tentative D call: TRBD1 (7 bases). Trimming stripped 6 bases from V and 4 bases from J, with 13 bases between. The V gene's germline CDR1 is KGHSH and CDR2 LQKENI. The CDR3 is 14 residues long. DNA of the CDR3: TGTGCCAGCTCCCGGGGGACAGTTTACAATGAGCAGTTCTTC. Translated: CASSRGTVYNEQFF.

This rearrangement joins TRBV18 to TRBJ2-7; D is perhaps TRBD1 or TRBD2 (5 bases each). Per germline, CDR1 KGHSH and CDR2 LQKENI. Trimming shortened V by 6 bases and J by 2 bases, and 14 bases separated the two germline ends. This CDR3 contains 14 residues. The CDR3, as DNA: TGTGCCAGCTCGCTAGGGACGTGGGCCTACGAGCAGTACTTC. Translation: CASSLGTWAYEQYF.

The chain uses TRBV18 and TRBJ2-3; a possible D gene is TRBD1 (6 bases). CDR1 and CDR2 from the germline V gene are KGHSH and LQKENI. The V end was cut by 2 bases, the J end by 3 bases, with 12 bases between. The CDR3 covers 15 residues. Here the CDR3 DNA reads TGTGCCAGCTCACCATTAAGCAGGGGTACAGATACGCAGTATTTT. Protein: CASSPLSRGTDTQYF.

This clone was recorded once. The chain couples TRBV11-3 to TRBJ2-3, with a weak D call TRBD1 (5 bases). The germline CDR1 and CDR2 sequences are SGHNT and YENEEA. The V end was cut by 0 bases, the J end by 5 bases, with 12 bases between. This CDR3 is 15 amino acids long. CDR3 sequence: CASSLDGRGGDTQYF. Written as DNA, the CDR3 is TGTGCCAGCAGCTTAGATGGAAGGGGCGGAGATACGCAGTATTTT.

V usage is TRBV4-2 and J usage is TRBJ2-2; tentatively, D is TRBD2 (5 bases). The CDR3 contains 15 residues. V dropped 4 bases and J dropped 8 bases, with 17 bases sitting between them. Per germline, CDR1 LGHNA and CDR2 YNFKEQ. CDR3 sequence reads: CASSLEGLDHGELFF. The CDR3 bases are TGTGCCAGCAGCCTTGAAGGACTCGACCATGGGGAGCTGTTTTTT.

The chain links TRBV7-9 to TRBJ2-7, with 9 nucleotides matching TRBD2. Germline trimming cut 1 base from V and 2 bases from J; bases unmatched to any gene: 6. The CDR3 contains 16 residues. Germline assignment: CDR1 SEHNR and CDR2 FQNEAQ (reference sequence). The DNA of the CDR3 is TGTGCCAGCAGCTTAGAGCGGGGGGTCCCCCCCTACGAGCAGTACTTC. Translating gives CASSLERGVPPYEQYF.

The chain is built from TRBV19 and TRBJ2-3, with 8 nucleotides matching TRBD2. J gave up 2 bases and V 1 base, and 2 bases lay outside the gene matches. This CDR3 comprises 15 residues. Germline V gene sequence: CDR1 LNHDA, CDR2 SQIVND (reference sequence). CDR3 residues: CASSIGGRFTDTQYF. CDR3 DNA: TGTGCCAGTAGTATAGGCGGGAGGTTCACAGATACGCAGTATTTT. The variable domain in full, with the rest retrieved from reference TRBV19 and TRBJ2-3, is DGGITQSPKYLFRKEGQNVTLSCEQNLNHDAMYWYRQDPGQGLRLIYYSQIVNDFQKGDIAEGYSVSREKKESFPLTVTSAQKNPTAFYLCASSIGGRFTDTQYFGPGTRLTVL.

V and J are TRBV6-1 and TRBJ2-1; 14 bases match TRBD2. V lost 2 bases, J lost 4 bases, and 13 bases stayed unmatched. The germline gives CDR1 MNHNS, CDR2 SASEGT. This CDR3 contains 20 residues. The CDR3 loop is CASSENWPGLAGVAYNEQFF. Written as DNA, the CDR3 is TGTGCCAGCAGTGAAAATTGGCCGGGACTAGCGGGAGTAGCTTACAATGAGCAGTTCTTC.

The rearrangement links TRBV18 to TRBJ2-5; D might be TRBD2 (6 bases). The CDR3 is 16 residues long. CDR1 and CDR2 (germline): KGHSH, LQKENI. V shed 1 base and J shed 3 bases, with 15 bases lying between them. CDR3 sequence: CASSPRGAAPEETQYF. As DNA, the CDR3 is TGTGCCAGCTCACCACGCGGGGCCGCGCCTGAAGAGACCCAGTACTTC.

V is TRBV4-1 and J is TRBJ2-2; D possibly corresponds to TRBD2 (5 bases). This CDR3 contains 17 residues. CDR1 is MGHRA, CDR2 YSYEKL, per germline. Trimming removed 1 base at V and 3 bases at J, with 15 bases between. Here the CDR3 DNA reads TGCGCCAGCAGCCAAGTGGACTCCGGACCCCACACCGGGGAGCTGTTTTTT. Amino acid sequence: CASSQVDSGPHTGELFF.

The chain links TRBV29-1 to TRBJ1-1, with D perhaps TRBD1 (6 bases). Germline V gene sequence: CDR1 SQVTM, CDR2 ANQGSEA. CDR3 length: 15 residues. V gave up 5 bases and J gave up 4 bases, with 20 bases separating them. The CDR3 DNA sequence: TGCAGCGTTCAATACACGACAGGCAGACGCACTGAAGCTTTCTTT. As protein: CSVQYTTGRRTEAFF.

The chain uses TRBV6-5 and TRBJ1-1; D gene ambiguous. The CDR3 has 12 amino acids. The germline V gene has CDR1 MNHEY and CDR2 SVGAGI. Trimming shortened V by 7 bases and J by 3 bases, and 9 bases separated the two germline ends. The CDR3 protein is CASTTGYTEAFF. The CDR3 DNA is TGTGCCAGCACCACCGGGTACACTGAAGCTTTCTTT.